This T cell receptor beta chain was profiled in a study of cytomegalovirus exposure and HLA in healthy donors. PCR was performed using 60 Vbeta and 13 Jbeta primers. Libraries were prepared by immunoSEQ multiplex PCR; TCRdb keeps only in-frame clonotypes and omits some of them. The data hold roughly 190,000 clones, with around 84% observed a single time. The V gene end was trimmed by 6 bases and the J gene end by 8 bases; junction bases not matched to a gene: 7. The CDR3 spans 14 residues. Germline V CDR1 and CDR2: MDHEN, SYDVKM. General study results and limits: Sequencing depth roughly uniform across donors was assumed in presence/absence analyses. Some segments of the V type, notably TRBV6-2 and TRBV6-3, were excluded as indistinguishable.

For this clone: What it binds is not known.

The gene calls are TRBV28 and TRBJ1-2, with 12 bases matching TRBD1. This receptor was identified in a woman aged 45 to 65 in good health and CMV-seropositive. Sequenced: PBMCs. The CDR3 region is CASSRGTGGIGYTF. CDR3 nucleotide sequence: TGTGCCAGCAGCCGGGGGACAGGGGGCATCGGCTACACCTTC.